These 8 T cell receptor beta chains were all obtained from the same sample, sequenced in a study of blood T cell repertoires in COVID-19. The repertoire was sequenced with immunoSEQ multiplex PCR; TCRdb's copy has only in-frame clones and lacks some. This sample has 52,000 or so clones; roughly 87% occur once, and the top ten carry around 3.1%. What was sequenced was peripheral blood. The receptors stem from a human donor in a cohort sampled during active COVID-19.

This clone occurred once. V gene TRBV10-3 combines with J gene TRBJ2-1; 7 bases line up with TRBD2. V gave up 3 bases and J gave up 4 bases; unmatched junction bases: 6. CDR1 ENHRY and CDR2 SYGVKD come from the germline V gene. The CDR3 sequence is 15 residues long. The chain's CDR3 is CAISDTGLQYNEQFF. DNA for the CDR3: TGTGCCATCAGTGATACGGGACTACAATACAATGAGCAGTTCTTC.

V gene TRBV19 combines with J gene TRBJ2-5, with TRBD2 matching 7 bases. V dropped 3 bases and J dropped 5; count of bases not matched to a gene: 6. Germline assignment: CDR1 LNHDA and CDR2 SQIVND (reference sequence). This CDR3 is built from 14 residues. This CDR3 reads CASSIVGGTETQYF. Here the CDR3 DNA reads TGTGCCAGTAGTATTGTGGGAGGGACGGAGACCCAGTACTTC.

This chain joins TRBV28 and TRBJ2-1; 12 nucleotides line up with TRBD2. This CDR3 contains 14 residues. Germline loops: CDR1 MDHEN, CDR2 SYDVKM. With V trimmed by 8 bases and J by 3 bases, 2 bases remained unmatched. This CDR3 reads CASGLAGRYNEQFF. In DNA form, the CDR3 reads TGTGCCAGCGGACTAGCGGGACGCTACAATGAGCAGTTCTTC.

The rearrangement joins TRBV4-2 to TRBJ1-4; TRBD1 matches 8 bases. The CDR3 sequence is 15 residues long. Germline loops: CDR1 LGHNA, CDR2 YNFKEQ. J gave up 8 bases and V 4 bases, and 9 bases lay outside the gene matches. The DNA for the CDR3 is TGTGCCAGCAGCCTTTCGGACAGGGAACAAGAAAAACTGTTTTTT. It yields the protein CASSLSDREQEKLFF.

V is TRBV5-6 and J is TRBJ2-1; D call uncertain. Per the germline V gene, CDR1 is SGHDT and CDR2 is YYEEEE. Trimming left V 1 base short and J 6 bases short, with 11 bases between. This CDR3 comprises 14 residues. CDR3 region: CASSLFPRGNEQFF. Here the CDR3 DNA reads TGTGCCAGCAGCTTGTTCCCCCGCGGCAATGAGCAGTTCTTC.

The sample holds one count of this clone. This chain connects TRBV5-1 to TRBJ2-1; 12 bases map to TRBD2. The trim removed 4 bases at V and 7 bases at J, leaving 6 bases unmatched. The CDR3 spans 15 residues. CDR1 and CDR2 from the germline V gene are SGHRS and YFSETQ. The chain's CDR3 is CASSSLAGGPNEQFF. The CDR3 coding sequence is TGCGCCAGCAGCAGCCTAGCGGGAGGGCCGAATGAGCAGTTCTTC.

The rearrangement links TRBV19 to TRBJ1-1; D gene unclear. Trimming shortened V by 4 bases and J by 10 bases, and 13 bases separated the two germline ends. CDR3 length: 12 amino acids. Germline CDR1 and CDR2: LNHDA and SQIVND (reference sequence). The DNA of the CDR3 is TGTGCCAGTAGTAGCTCCTCAGGTGGAGCTTTCTTT. Its protein is CASSSSSGGAFF. The whole variable domain, filled in from reference TRBV19 and TRBJ1-1, reads DGGITQSPKYLFRKEGQNVTLSCEQNLNHDAMYWYRQDPGQGLRLIYYSQIVNDFQKGDIAEGYSVSREKKESFPLTVTSAQKNPTAFYLCASSSSSGGAFFGQGTRLTVV.

The genes are TRBV5-4 and TRBJ2-7; 9 bases line up with TRBD2. V was pared by 0 bases and J by 2 bases, with 3 bases of the junction left unmatched. This CDR3 contains 15 residues. CDR1 is SGHNT and CDR2 is YYREEE in the germline V gene (reference sequence). This CDR3 reads CASSLVPSGTYEQYF. CDR3 sequence (DNA): TGTGCCAGCAGCTTGGTCCCTAGCGGGACCTACGAGCAGTACTTC.